This T cell receptor (beta chain) was captured by sequencing in a study of cytomegalovirus exposure and HLA in healthy donors. Study-wide context: Of several hundred genotyped donors, 81% grouped in the Caucasian-associated ancestry cluster. Study-wide findings and caveats: Researchers reported in a later analysis that a missense DCLRE1C variant was tied to TCR beta V- and J-gene trimming. Some segments of the V type, notably TRBV6-2 and TRBV6-3, were excluded as indistinguishable.

Germline V CDR1 and CDR2: MNHNY, SVGAGI (reference sequence). The CDR3 length is 14 residues. V dropped 9 bases and J dropped 1; count of bases not matched to a gene: 6. Primers for the PCR totalled 60 Vbeta and 13 Jbeta. Original handling: Some 12 million shared chains were among the roughly 80 million unique TCR beta chains that a later analysis counted. Libraries were prepared by immunoSEQ multiplex PCR; TCRdb keeps only in-frame clonotypes and omits some of them. That table supplies the V and J calls and clone size; D and trimming were determined from the DNA. The table has 150,000 or so clones, over 60% seen once; the top ten hold 1.5% to 2%. This clone was counted only a few times. Antigen unknown.

This clonotype was obtained from a woman under 30 in good health and CMV-seronegative. The chain recombines TRBV6-6 with TRBJ2-1, with TRBD2 matching 7 bases. The specimen sequenced was PBMCs. The CDR3 coding sequence is TGTGCCAGTCGTGGGGGGGATTCCTACAATGAGCAGTTCTTC. The encoded protein is CASRGGDSYNEQFF.